The next 14 T cell receptor beta chains were all read from a single sample in a study of blood T cell repertoires in COVID-19. Sequencing was performed with immunoSEQ multiplex PCR; in TCRdb, only in-frame clones are kept and a portion is missing. The sample lists 150,000 to 200,000 clones, 80% to 90% occurring once. The sequencing input was peripheral blood. Receptors were obtained from a man aged 55 to 69 with acute or convalescent COVID-19.

This chain joins TRBV19 and TRBJ2-7; 12 positions match TRBD2. CDR3 length equals 15 residues. With V trimmed by 5 bases and J by 2 bases, 4 bases remained unmatched. Germline lookup yields CDR1 LNHDA and CDR2 SQIVND (reference sequence). The CDR3 DNA sequence: TGTGCCAGTAGTTCCTGGACTAGCGGGACCTACGAGCAGTACTTC. It translates to CASSSWTSGTYEQYF.

This clone was seen once. The chain couples TRBV19 to TRBJ1-1; TRBD1 matches 9 bases. This CDR3 comprises 13 residues. J gave up 1 base and V 8 bases, and 2 bases lay outside the gene matches. The V gene's germline CDR1 is LNHDA and CDR2 SQIVND (reference sequence). Here the CDR3 reads CASSDRGNTEAFF. In nucleotides, the CDR3 is TGTGCCAGTTCGGACAGGGGGAACACTGAAGCTTTCTTT.

This chain links TRBV5-1 with TRBJ2-1; D is possibly TRBD2 (6 bases). Germline loops: CDR1 SGHRS, CDR2 YFSETQ. This CDR3 spans 14 amino acids. V was cut by 5 bases and J by 12 bases, with 21 bases left in between. CDR3 sequence (DNA): TGCGCCAGCAGGCGCCCAAGCGAGGAGGGGCCGCAGTTCTTC. It codes for CASRRPSEEGPQFF.

The rearrangement joins TRBV3-1 (or the pseudogene TRBV3-2) to TRBJ2-7, with 8 bases that match TRBD1. This CDR3 has 14 amino acids. Germline V gene data show CDR1 as LGHDT and CDR2 as YNNKEL (reference sequence). The V segment lost 4 bases and the J segment 5 bases; nucleotides outside the gene matches: 7. The CDR3, as DNA: TGTGCCAGCAGCCTCCGACAGGGGTTTCACGAGCAGTACTTC. This gives the protein CASSLRQGFHEQYF.

The chain uses TRBV6-6 and TRBJ1-6, with TRBD1 as a possible D gene (5 bases). CDR3 length: 17 residues. V was trimmed by 5 bases and J by 5 bases, leaving 19 bases between them. The germline V gene encodes CDR1 MNHNY and CDR2 SVGAGI (reference sequence). CDR3 sequence: CASSPNSQGFNNSPLHF. DNA for the CDR3: TGTGCCAGCAGTCCTAATTCCCAGGGCTTTAATAATTCACCCCTCCACTTT.

CDR3 amino acids: CASSLGSGDSTDTQYF. The CDR3 DNA reads TGTGCCAGCAGCTTGGGGTCCGGAGACTCCACAGATACGCAGTATTTT. The V call is TRBV5-4, the J call TRBJ2-3; D is uncertain. Trimming left V 0 bases short and J 2 bases short, with 13 bases between. The CDR3 has 16 amino acids. Germline loops: CDR1 SGHNT, CDR2 YYREEE (reference sequence).

CDR3 protein: CASSSGRGDSPLHF. In nucleotides, the CDR3 is TGTGCCAGCAGCTCGGGGCGGGGGGATTCACCCCTCCACTTT. The chain uses TRBV5-8 and TRBJ1-6; TRBD1 might be the D (5 bases). The CDR3 has 14 amino acids. From germline, CDR1 is SGHTS and CDR2 YDEGEE. V shed 3 bases and J shed 8 bases, with 12 bases lying between them.

The V call is TRBV6-5, the J call TRBJ1-1; the match to TRBD1 covers 7 bases. Germline V CDR1 and CDR2: MNHEY, SVGAGI. V trimming: 5 bases; J trimming: 4 bases; junction bases outside the gene matches: 7. This CDR3 region has 14 residues. As DNA, the CDR3 is TGTGCCAGCAGTAAAACAGGGGTCAGCACTGAAGCTTTCTTT. Translated, it gives CASSKTGVSTEAFF.

The gene calls are TRBV7-8 and TRBJ2-4; D is ambiguous. Trimming shortened V by 5 bases and J by 1 base, and 9 bases separated the two germline ends. CDR3 length: 14 residues. CDR1 is SGHVS and CDR2 is FQNEAQ in the germline V gene. The chain's CDR3 is CASSLGLAKNIQYF. CDR3 sequence (DNA): TGTGCCAGCAGCCTCGGTTTGGCCAAAAACATTCAGTACTTC.

J is TRBJ1-4 and V is TRBV28; 9 bases agree with TRBD1. This CDR3 has 14 amino acids. Germline trimming cut 6 bases from V and 5 bases from J; bases unmatched to any gene: 4. Germline V lookup: CDR1 MDHEN, CDR2 SYDVKM. DNA of the CDR3: TGTGCCAGCAGCTGGGGACAGGGAAATGAAAAACTGTTTTTT. This sequence encodes CASSWGQGNEKLFF.

The rearrangement uses TRBV28 and TRBJ2-3; D gene unclear. V shed 5 bases and J shed 5 bases, with 8 bases lying between them. Germline assignment: CDR1 MDHEN and CDR2 SYDVKM. The CDR3 is made up of 12 amino acids. In DNA form, the CDR3 reads TGTGCCAGCAGTGTGGTCGGAGATACGCAGTATTTT. Encoded protein: CASSVVGDTQYF. The variable domain in full, with the rest retrieved from reference TRBV28 and TRBJ2-3, is DVKVTQSSRYLVKRTGEKVFLECVQDMDHENMFWYRQDPGLGLRLIYFSYDVKMKEKGDIPEGYSVSREKKERFSLILESASTNQTSMYLCASSVVGDTQYFGPGTRLTVL.

The CDR3 region is CATSDLRQGATGELFF. CDR3 in DNA: TGTGCCACCAGTGATTTGCGACAGGGGGCTACCGGGGAGCTGTTTTTT. This chain joins TRBV24-1 and TRBJ2-2; 10 bases align to TRBD1. Germline V gene sequence: CDR1 KGHDR, CDR2 SFDVKD. V was clipped by 0 bases and J by 5 bases; unmatched bases: 2. The CDR3 extends over 16 amino acids.

This chain joins TRBV27 and TRBJ2-1; 11 nucleotides align to TRBD2. CDR3 length: 14 amino acids. V gave up 6 bases and J gave up 4 bases; unmatched junction bases: 2. Germline CDR1 reads MNHEY; CDR2 reads SMNVEV (reference sequence). CDR3 sequence (DNA): TGTGCCAGCAGGAGGACTAGCGGGTACAATGAGCAGTTCTTC. As protein: CASRRTSGYNEQFF.

The rearrangement joins TRBV11-2 to TRBJ1-1, with a tentative D call TRBD1 (6 bases). Trimming took 5 bases from V and 1 from J, leaving 14 bases between them. The CDR3 sequence is 15 residues long. CDR1 is SGHAT, CDR2 FQNNGV, per germline. The CDR3 nucleotides read TGTGCCAGCAGCGAACGAGGGGGGGCGAACACTGAAGCTTTCTTT. This codes for CASSERGGANTEAFF.